The T cell receptor (beta chain) described here comes from a study of OX40 agonist ivuxolimab in advanced cancers. Trimming at V came to 3 bases and at J to 4 bases, leaving 7 bases not matched to a gene. The CDR3 runs to 16 residues. Germline CDR1 reads MGHDK; CDR2 reads SYGVNS. Sequencing used immunoSEQ multiplex PCR; TCRdb keeps in-frame clones, though not all of them. The table records roughly 83,000 clones, about four fifths of them present only once. As for this clone: What it recognizes is unknown.

Regarding the study as a whole: Dosing at 0.1 to 3.0 mg/kg was accompanied by clonal expansion of CD4+ and CD8+ blood T cells by week 6.

The chain joins TRBV25-1 to TRBJ2-2; 8 bases are a match to TRBD2. This specimen consisted of CD4+ or CD8+ T cells sorted from blood, obtained in a trial of the OX40 agonist ivuxolimab. This TCR was recovered from an adult with an advanced solid tumor such as melanoma, head and neck, liver or kidney cancer. CDR3 nucleotide sequence: TGTGCCAGCAGTGAGGCCCAGCGGGAGCGCACCGGGGAGCTGTTTTTT. It codes for CASSEAQRERTGELFF. The complete variable domain, with remaining parts taken from reference TRBV25-1 and TRBJ2-2, reads EADIYQTPRYLVIGTGKKITLECSQTMGHDKMYWYQQDPGMELHLIHYSYGVNSTEKGDLSSESTVSRIRTEHFPLTLESARPSHTSQYLCASSEAQRERTGELFFGEGSRLTVL.